Below are 29 T cell receptor beta chains sequenced from a single sample in a study of shared T cell receptors in the human thymus. Profiled with immunoSEQ multiplex PCR; TCRdb holds only in-frame clones, not every one. Seen here are hundreds of thousands of clones, more than 70% observed once, and the top ten hold just under 0.0095%. These same data were also listed under a study on human thymus T cells.

The sample taken for sequencing was thymocytes. Source of these receptors: a boy less than two years old with a congenital heart defect.

This clone was counted a single time. V and J are TRBV10-3 and TRBJ2-1; TRBD2 agrees at 9 bases. Trimming removed 2 bases from V and 8 bases from J; junction bases left unmatched: 13. There are 17 residues in the CDR3. Germline values: CDR1 ENHRY, CDR2 SYGVKD. As DNA, the CDR3 is TGTGCCATCAGTGAGCTGATAGCGGGAGTAATACACGATGAGCAGTTCTTC. This gives the protein CAISELIAGVIHDEQFF.

A word on this clone: A junction boundary mismatches the germline segment, possibly from a read error. At the DNA level, this CDR3 is encoded by other sequences in the same sample as well. The J gene is TRBJ1-6, the V gene TRBV2; 8 nucleotides line up with TRBD1. The length of the CDR3 is 14 residues. Germline CDR1 is SNHLY and CDR2 is FYNNEI. The CDR3 region is CASSLDRAYSPLHF. CDR3 nucleotides: TGTGCCAGCAGTTTGGACAGGGCGTATTCCCCCCTCCACTTT.

V and J are TRBV2 and TRBJ1-1, with D tentatively TRBD1 (5 bases). The CDR3 contains 14 residues. Germline lookup yields CDR1 SNHLY and CDR2 FYNNEI. V gave up 3 bases and J gave up 0 bases, with 8 bases separating them. CDR3 amino acids: CASSDGAMNTEAFF. The DNA of the CDR3 is TGTGCCAGCAGTGATGGGGCTATGAACACTGAAGCTTTCTTT.

The chain carries TRBV4-3 and TRBJ2-3; 11 nucleotides align to TRBD1. V was pared by 2 bases and J by 5 bases, with 6 bases of the junction left unmatched. Germline lookup yields CDR1 LGHNA and CDR2 YSLEER. The CDR3 covers 16 residues. This CDR3 reads CASSQRTGGVQDTQYF. The CDR3 bases are TGCGCCAGCAGCCAACGGACAGGGGGCGTACAAGATACGCAGTATTTT.

In DNA form, the CDR3 reads TGTGCCAGCAGTTCACTAGCGCAAAACGAACACAATGAGCAGTTCTTC. This translates into CASSSLAQNEHNEQFF. The chain couples TRBV27 to TRBJ2-1, with 7 bases matching TRBD2. Germline V CDR1 and CDR2: MNHEY, SMNVEV (reference sequence). This CDR3 has 16 amino acids. J gave up 5 bases and V 4 bases, and 11 bases lay outside the gene matches.

The chain couples TRBV28 to TRBJ2-5; 7 nucleotides line up with TRBD1. J was trimmed by 5 bases and V by 6 bases; bases with no gene match: 12. The CDR3 loop spans 15 amino acids. Germline CDR1 reads MDHEN; CDR2 reads SYDVKM. The CDR3 region has the DNA TGTGCCAGCAGCCTCCTCCCGACAGGGAAGGAGACCCAGTACTTC. Protein product: CASSLLPTGKETQYF. Full variable domain (missing parts from reference TRBV28 and TRBJ2-5): DVKVTQSSRYLVKRTGEKVFLECVQDMDHENMFWYRQDPGLGLRLIYFSYDVKMKEKGDIPEGYSVSREKKERFSLILESASTNQTSMYLCASSLLPTGKETQYFGPGTRLLVL.

This clone has only one observation. This chain uses TRBV4-1 with TRBJ1-6, with D tentatively TRBD1 (5 bases). The germline V gene has CDR1 MGHRA and CDR2 YSYEKL. This CDR3 is 16 amino acids long. V lost 0 bases and J 8 bases, leaving 14 bases between the germline ends. The CDR3 sequence: CASSQDFKDIDSPLHF. The CDR3 coding sequence is TGCGCCAGCAGCCAAGATTTTAAGGACATTGATTCACCCCTCCACTTT.

The chain uses TRBV5-5 and TRBJ1-3; D is unclear. Between the trimmed V and J ends, which lost 1 base and 2 bases, there was a span of 10 bases. The CDR3 length is 15 residues. CDR1 and CDR2 (germline): SGHKS, YYEKEE (reference sequence). In nucleotides, the CDR3 is TGTGCCAGCAGCTTGCGTCGGGTAACTGGAAACACCATATATTTT. Its protein is CASSLRRVTGNTIYF.

The chain couples TRBV5-1 to TRBJ2-7; TRBD1 matches 9 bases. V dropped 4 bases and J dropped 6; count of bases not matched to a gene: 14. The CDR3 length is 16 residues. Germline CDR1 SGHRS, CDR2 YFSETQ. The CDR3 loop is CASSRITLGQGGEQYF. In DNA form, the CDR3 reads TGCGCCAGCAGCAGAATCACCCTGGGACAGGGAGGCGAGCAGTACTTC.

The rearrangement joins TRBV2 to TRBJ2-5; the D gene is possibly TRBD1 (7 bases). This CDR3 comprises 15 residues. Germline loops: CDR1 SNHLY, CDR2 FYNNEI. Trimming left V 5 bases short and J 3 bases short, with 16 bases between. CDR3 bases: TGTGCCAGCAGTTTCCAGGGGGGAGGAAAAGAGACCCAGTACTTC. It is translated as CASSFQGGGKETQYF. Full variable domain (outside the CDR3, taken from reference TRBV2 and TRBJ2-5): EPEVTQTPSHQVTQMGQEVILRCVPISNHLYFYWYRQILGQKVEFLVSFYNNEISEKSEIFDDQFSVERPDGSNFTLKIRSTKLEDSAMYFCASSFQGGGKETQYFGPGTRLLVL.

The rearrangement joins TRBV6-5 to TRBJ2-3; D perhaps matches TRBD1 (6 bases). From germline, CDR1 is MNHEY and CDR2 SVGAGI. This CDR3 is built from 14 residues. The V and J ends lost 6 bases and 4 bases respectively, with 14 bases between them. The CDR3 bases are TGTGCCAGCAGACAATCACAGGGTTCAGATACGCAGTATTTT. Translated: CASRQSQGSDTQYF.

The chain employs TRBV5-4 and TRBJ1-2; TRBD1 agrees at 10 bases. Looked up from germline, CDR1 is SGHNT and CDR2 is YYREEE (reference sequence). The CDR3 is 14 amino acids. After removal of 4 bases from V and 8 bases from J, the junction contained 8 bases not matched to a gene. The CDR3 sequence: CASSGRQGARGYTF. CDR3 DNA: TGTGCCAGCAGCGGTCGACAGGGGGCGAGGGGCTACACCTTC.

The chain employs TRBV29-1 and TRBJ2-1; 11 bases are shared with TRBD1. Germline CDR1 reads SQVTM; CDR2 reads ANQGSEA. The CDR3 has 13 residues. V was pared by 7 bases and J by 6 bases, with 5 bases of the junction left unmatched. The CDR3 DNA sequence: TGCAGCGGCGGGACAGGGGGTCTCAATGAGCAGTTCTTC. Protein: CSGGTGGLNEQFF.

This clone was detected only once. This chain connects TRBV11-2 to TRBJ1-6, with TRBD1 matching over 8 bases. Germline assignment: CDR1 SGHAT and CDR2 FQNNGV. With 1 base clipped from V and 5 bases from J, the junction kept 4 bases outside the gene matches. The CDR3 extends over 16 amino acids. CDR3 in amino acids: CASSLALTGDNSPLHF. The DNA of the CDR3 is TGTGCCAGCAGCTTAGCCCTGACAGGGGATAATTCACCCCTCCACTTT.

This clone has only one observation. V is TRBV5-4 and J is TRBJ2-7; 11 positions agree with TRBD2. Germline CDR1 is SGHNT and CDR2 is YYREEE (reference sequence). The CDR3 totals 16 residues. J lost 4 bases, V lost 0 bases, and 6 bases had no gene match. The DNA for the CDR3 is TGTGCCAGCAGCTTGGTACCGGGACTAGCGGATTACGAGCAGTACTTC. Its protein is CASSLVPGLADYEQYF.

This chain joins TRBV7-9 and TRBJ2-5, with 15 bases matching TRBD2. The J call is uncertain, as TRBJ2-7 better fits the DNA end. Germline V gives CDR1 SEHNR, CDR2 FQNEAQ (reference sequence). The CDR3 consists of 18 residues. The CDR3 DNA is TGTGCCAGCAGATCCGGACTAGCGGGAGGGCCAAACCCCCACGAGCAGTACTTC. Encoded protein: CASRSGLAGGPNPHEQYF.

The rearrangement links TRBV15 to TRBJ1-2; 7 positions match TRBD1. The CDR3 is 15 residues long. With V trimmed by 3 bases and J by 2 bases, 6 bases remained unmatched. Germline lookup yields CDR1 LNHNV and CDR2 YYDKDF (reference sequence). DNA of the CDR3: TGTGCCACCAGCAGCTCCCGGGACAGAAACTATGGCTACACCTTC. It is translated as CATSSSRDRNYGYTF.

V is TRBV2 and J is TRBJ2-7; tentative D call: TRBD1 (6 bases). Trimming pared 2 bases from V and 6 bases from J, leaving 8 bases between. The CDR3 has 12 amino acids. The germline gives CDR1 SNHLY, CDR2 FYNNEI. CDR3 sequence: CASSESGAEQYF. The CDR3 bases are TGTGCCAGCAGTGAATCAGGGGCCGAGCAGTACTTC.

The gene calls are TRBV18 and TRBJ1-4; 9 nucleotides match TRBD1. The CDR3 runs to 14 residues. V was clipped by 3 bases and J by 8 bases; unmatched bases: 4. Looked up from germline, CDR1 is KGHSH and CDR2 is LQKENI. CDR3 nucleotides: TGTGCCAGCTCACCCTCCGGGACAGGGGAAAAACTGTTTTTT. Translated, it gives CASSPSGTGEKLFF.

The rearrangement uses TRBV19 and TRBJ1-5; a weak D match, TRBD1 (5 bases). Germline-derived CDR1 and CDR2 are LNHDA and SQIVND (reference sequence). Trimming took off 0 bases at V and 6 bases at J, with 21 bases between the two ends. The CDR3 sequence is 18 residues long. CDR3 protein: CASSIDSGGWGSGQPQHF. The CDR3 region has the DNA TGTGCCAGTAGTATAGATTCGGGGGGGTGGGGATCAGGTCAGCCCCAGCATTTT.

The chain has TRBV28 and TRBJ1-5, with D hard to call. This CDR3 is built from 14 residues. Germline V gene data show CDR1 as MDHEN and CDR2 as SYDVKM. V was cut by 4 bases and J by 3 bases, with 10 bases left in between. The CDR3 DNA is TGTGCCAGCAGTTCGCCTACGTCCAATCAGCCCCAGCATTTT. Translating gives CASSSPTSNQPQHF. Full variable domain (missing parts from reference TRBV28 and TRBJ1-5): DVKVTQSSRYLVKRTGEKVFLECVQDMDHENMFWYRQDPGLGLRLIYFSYDVKMKEKGDIPEGYSVSREKKERFSLILESASTNQTSMYLCASSSPTSNQPQHFGDGTRLSIL.

CDR3 region: CASSSHRESQETQYF. DNA of the CDR3: TGTGCCAGCAGCTCCCACAGGGAGTCCCAAGAGACCCAGTACTTC. The chain links TRBV11-2 to TRBJ2-5; TRBD1 might be the D (6 bases). Trimming cost V 4 bases and J 1 base, with 13 bases left between them. Germline V gene data show CDR1 as SGHAT and CDR2 as FQNNGV. CDR3 size: 15 residues.

The chain is built from TRBV27 and TRBJ1-1; a weak D match, TRBD1 (6 bases). V was shortened by 7 bases and J by 7 bases, with 22 bases between the two germline ends. The germline CDR1 and CDR2 sequences are MNHEY and SMNVEV (reference sequence). The CDR3 contains 15 residues. The CDR3 nucleotides read TGTGCCAGCATTAGGACCCGGGGCCGAGGGGGTGAAGCTTTCTTT. Its protein is CASIRTRGRGGEAFF.

This rearrangement joins TRBV5-1 to TRBJ1-3; TRBD1 aligns across 9 bases. This CDR3 is built from 15 residues. Germline assignment: CDR1 SGHRS and CDR2 YFSETQ. With 2 bases clipped from V and 2 bases from J, the junction kept 2 bases outside the gene matches. The CDR3 loop is CASSLQGAPGNTIYF. The CDR3 coding sequence is TGCGCCAGCAGCTTACAGGGGGCCCCTGGAAACACCATATATTTT.

The J gene is TRBJ2-1, the V gene TRBV4-1; TRBD2 matches 16 bases. Germline loops: CDR1 MGHRA, CDR2 YSYEKL. V trimming: 1 base; J trimming: 4 bases; junction bases outside the gene matches: 10. The CDR3 is 20 residues long. CDR3 bases: TGCGCCAGCAGCCAAGTTCTGGGGACTAGCGGGGGGGCCGTATACAATGAGCAGTTCTTC. As protein: CASSQVLGTSGGAVYNEQFF.

This chain uses TRBV18 with TRBJ2-1; possibly TRBD2 for D (6 bases). Trimming left V 5 bases short and J 5 bases short, with 16 bases between. This CDR3 is built from 15 residues. The germline gives CDR1 KGHSH, CDR2 LQKENI. Here the CDR3 DNA reads TGTGCCAGCTCAGTATTGGCTAGCGAGGACAATGAGCAGTTCTTC. Translating gives CASSVLASEDNEQFF.

The rearrangement joins TRBV11-2 to TRBJ2-1; D not certain. The CDR3 covers 14 residues. V was clipped by 5 bases and J by 4 bases, with 12 bases between them. Germline loops: CDR1 SGHAT, CDR2 FQNNGV. CDR3 DNA sequence: TGTGCCAGCAGCACCGCAGTACCGTACAATGAGCAGTTCTTC. It specifies CASSTAVPYNEQFF.

The J gene is TRBJ2-7, the V gene TRBV2; 11 bases line up with TRBD2. Germline lookup yields CDR1 SNHLY and CDR2 FYNNEI. V lost 1 base, J lost 2 bases, and 1 base stayed unmatched. This CDR3 is 15 amino acids long. The CDR3 DNA follows: TGTGCCAGCAGTGAAGGGACTAGCGGGCCCTACGAGCAGTACTTC. This sequence encodes CASSEGTSGPYEQYF.

The chain combines TRBV19 with TRBJ1-1, with D possibly being TRBD1 (6 bases). The CDR3 length is 17 residues. Looked up from germline, CDR1 is LNHDA and CDR2 is SQIVND (reference sequence). Trimming removed 6 bases at V and 0 bases at J, with 20 bases between. CDR3 sequence (DNA): TGTGCCAGTAGCCCTCGGGGGGGAGGGGGGATGAACACTGAAGCTTTCTTT. Protein product: CASSPRGGGGMNTEAFF.